The sequence of this TCR beta chain was determined in a study of blood T cell repertoires in COVID-19. Study information: PBMCs, B-cell-depleted T cells, or T cells provided the cDNA or gDNA that made up the material.

As processed by the authors: Amplification with reference gene primers provided the estimates of nucleated cell counts. The method was immunoSEQ multiplex PCR; TCRdb's version includes in-frame clones alone and lacks a portion of them. The V and J calls and the clone size are those of that table, but D and trimming were determined from the DNA. The data show 110,000 or so clones, around 90% seen once. The V gene's germline CDR1 is SGHRS and CDR2 YFSETQ. Trimming pared 0 bases from V and 0 bases from J, leaving 9 bases between. The CDR3 consists of 15 residues. The receptor comes from a woman aged 50 to 60 with acute or convalescent COVID-19. The sample consisted of peripheral blood. The V gene is TRBV5-1, the J gene TRBJ2-5; TRBD2 is a possible D gene (6 bases). CDR3 bases: TGCGCCAGCAGCTTGGGCCCGGGAGACCAAGAGACCCAGTACTTC. It yields the protein CASSLGPGDQETQYF.